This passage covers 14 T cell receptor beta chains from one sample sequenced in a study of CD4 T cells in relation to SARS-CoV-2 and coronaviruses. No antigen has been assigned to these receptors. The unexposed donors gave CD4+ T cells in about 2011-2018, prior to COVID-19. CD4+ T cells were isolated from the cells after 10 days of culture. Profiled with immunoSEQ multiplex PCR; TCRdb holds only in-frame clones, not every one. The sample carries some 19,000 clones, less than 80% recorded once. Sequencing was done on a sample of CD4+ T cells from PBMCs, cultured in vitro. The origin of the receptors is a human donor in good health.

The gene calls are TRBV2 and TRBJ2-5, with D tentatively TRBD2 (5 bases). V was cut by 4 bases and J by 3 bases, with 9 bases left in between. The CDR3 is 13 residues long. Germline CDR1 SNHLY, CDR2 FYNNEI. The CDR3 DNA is TGTGCCAGCAGTGCAGTGAGGGAAGAGACCCAGTACTTC. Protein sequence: CASSAVREETQYF.

The chain's CDR3 is CASSLAGAVVGENEKLFF. The CDR3 DNA reads as TGCGCCAGCAGCTTGGCGGGCGCTGTAGTGGGGGAGAATGAAAAACTGTTTTTT. J is TRBJ1-4 and V is TRBV5-1; D is possibly TRBD1 (5 bases). The CDR3 loop spans 18 amino acids. CDR1 and CDR2 from the germline V gene are SGHRS and YFSETQ. Trimming removed 0 bases at V and 5 bases at J, with 20 bases between.

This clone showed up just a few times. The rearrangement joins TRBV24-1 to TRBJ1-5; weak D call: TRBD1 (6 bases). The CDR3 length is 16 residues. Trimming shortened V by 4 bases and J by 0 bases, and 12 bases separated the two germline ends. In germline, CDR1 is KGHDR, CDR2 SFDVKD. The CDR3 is CATSERQDYSNQPQHF. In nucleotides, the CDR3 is TGTGCCACCAGTGAGCGACAGGACTATAGCAATCAGCCCCAGCATTTT.

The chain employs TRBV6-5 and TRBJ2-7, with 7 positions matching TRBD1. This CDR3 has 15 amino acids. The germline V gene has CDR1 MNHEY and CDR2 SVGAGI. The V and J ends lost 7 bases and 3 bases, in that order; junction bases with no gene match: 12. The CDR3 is CASKERTGGNYEQYF. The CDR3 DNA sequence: TGTGCCAGCAAAGAAAGGACAGGAGGTAACTACGAGCAGTACTTC.

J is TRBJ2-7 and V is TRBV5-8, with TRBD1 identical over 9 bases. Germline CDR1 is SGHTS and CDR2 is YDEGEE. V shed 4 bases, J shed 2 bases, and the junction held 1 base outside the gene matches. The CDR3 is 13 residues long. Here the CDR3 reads CASSRTGAYEQYF. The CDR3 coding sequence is TGTGCCAGCAGCCGGACAGGGGCCTACGAGCAGTACTTC.

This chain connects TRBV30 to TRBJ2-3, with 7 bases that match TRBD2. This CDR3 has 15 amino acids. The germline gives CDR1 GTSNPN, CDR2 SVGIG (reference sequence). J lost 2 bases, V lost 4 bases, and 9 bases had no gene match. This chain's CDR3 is CAWNAGTTTTDTQYF. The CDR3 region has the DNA TGTGCCTGGAATGCAGGGACTACTACCACAGATACGCAGTATTTT. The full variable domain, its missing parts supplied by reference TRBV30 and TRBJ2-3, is SQTIHQWPATLVQPVGSPLSLECTVEGTSNPNLYWYRQAAGRGLQLLFYSVGIGQISSEVPQNLSASRPQDRQFILSSKKLLLSDSGFYLCAWNAGTTTTDTQYFGPGTRLTVL.

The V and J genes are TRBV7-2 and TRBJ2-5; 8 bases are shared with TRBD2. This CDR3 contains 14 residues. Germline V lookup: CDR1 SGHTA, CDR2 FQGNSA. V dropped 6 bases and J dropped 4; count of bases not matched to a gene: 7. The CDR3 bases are TGTGCCAGCAGTTCTGCAGGGACTAGAGAGACCCAGTACTTC. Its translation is CASSSAGTRETQYF.

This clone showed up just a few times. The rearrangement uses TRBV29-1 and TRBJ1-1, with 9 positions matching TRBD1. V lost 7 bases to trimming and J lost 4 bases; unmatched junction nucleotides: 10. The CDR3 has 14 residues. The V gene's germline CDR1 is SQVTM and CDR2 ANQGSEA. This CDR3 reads CSASDRGRGTEAFF. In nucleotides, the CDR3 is TGCAGCGCTTCGGACAGGGGAAGAGGCACTGAAGCTTTCTTT.

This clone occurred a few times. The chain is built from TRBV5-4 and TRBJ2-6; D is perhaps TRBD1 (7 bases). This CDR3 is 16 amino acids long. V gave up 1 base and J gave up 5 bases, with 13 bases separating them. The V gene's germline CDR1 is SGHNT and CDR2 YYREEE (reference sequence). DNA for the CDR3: TGTGCCAGCAGCTTGAGCAGGGGGGCCCGGGCCAACGTCCTGACTTTC. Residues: CASSLSRGARANVLTF.

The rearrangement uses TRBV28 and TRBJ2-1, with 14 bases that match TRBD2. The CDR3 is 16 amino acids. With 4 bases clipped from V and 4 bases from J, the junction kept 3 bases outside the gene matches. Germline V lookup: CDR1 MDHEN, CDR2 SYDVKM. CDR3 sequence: CASSSGLAGGYNEQFF. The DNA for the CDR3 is TGTGCCAGCAGTTCCGGACTAGCGGGGGGTTACAATGAGCAGTTCTTC.

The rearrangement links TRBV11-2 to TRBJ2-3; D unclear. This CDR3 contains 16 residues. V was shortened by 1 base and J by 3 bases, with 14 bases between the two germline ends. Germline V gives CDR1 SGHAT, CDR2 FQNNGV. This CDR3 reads CASSLGFRQETDTQYF. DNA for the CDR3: TGTGCCAGCAGCTTAGGTTTTAGGCAGGAAACAGATACGCAGTATTTT.

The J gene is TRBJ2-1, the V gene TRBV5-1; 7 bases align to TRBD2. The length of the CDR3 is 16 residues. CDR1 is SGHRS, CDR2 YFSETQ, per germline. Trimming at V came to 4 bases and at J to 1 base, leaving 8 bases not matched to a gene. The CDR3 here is CASSLGGFLSYNEQFF. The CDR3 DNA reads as TGCGCCAGCAGCCTGGGGGGGTTTTTGTCCTACAATGAGCAGTTCTTC.

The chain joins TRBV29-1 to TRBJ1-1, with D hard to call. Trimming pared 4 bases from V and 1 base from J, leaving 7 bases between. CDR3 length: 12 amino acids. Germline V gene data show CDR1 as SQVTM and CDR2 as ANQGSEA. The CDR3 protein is CSVARGNTEAFF. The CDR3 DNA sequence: TGCAGCGTTGCACGAGGGAACACTGAAGCTTTCTTT.

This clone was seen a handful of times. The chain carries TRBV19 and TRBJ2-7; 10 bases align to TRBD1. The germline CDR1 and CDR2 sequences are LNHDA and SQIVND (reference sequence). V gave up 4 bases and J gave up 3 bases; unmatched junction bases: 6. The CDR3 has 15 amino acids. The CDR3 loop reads CASSNGQGDVYEQYF. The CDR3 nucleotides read TGTGCCAGTAGTAACGGACAGGGGGACGTCTACGAGCAGTACTTC.